This T cell receptor beta chain is from a study of identical twins. TCRdb reprocessed the 5' RACE reads via MiXCR and lists one record per CDR3 protein. The sample records hundreds of thousands of distinct CDR3 sequences, roughly 20% being singletons. In its sample, this clonotype was seen a few times. All of the donors were Caucasians in good health. This sample was shared with a second study, whose subject was T cells expressing NK-cell markers. That source reports: In roughly 6 donors, dominant CD3+CD56+NKG2C+ clones formed roughly 1.0-8% of CD8+ cells. In several donors, these clonotypes also led the CD3+CD56-NKG2C+ fraction.

Sequenced sample: PBMCs. The TCR sequence derives from a woman between 18 and 29 years old in good health.

This chain's CDR3 is CASSPVRHVNEQFF. The CDR3 DNA is TGTGCCAGCAGCCCTGTCCGACATGTCAATGAGCAGTTCTTC. This chain connects TRBV3-1 to TRBJ2-1; no clear D gene. The CDR3 is 14 amino acids. V was clipped by 4 bases and J by 6 bases, with 13 bases between them. Germline V gene data show CDR1 as LGHDT and CDR2 as YNNKEL (reference sequence).